The 26 T cell receptor beta chains in this list originate from one sample, sequenced in a study of neurological immune-mediated disorders. MiXCR, run by TCRdb on the 5' RACE reads, gives a single entry per CDR3 protein. The repertoire holds tens of thousands of distinct CDR3 sequences, approximately 5.1% seen once, with approximately 10% in the top ten. The sample taken for sequencing was CD4+ T cells from blood. These receptors originate from a young man in good health.

This clonotype has at least ten counts. The chain has TRBV20-1 and TRBJ2-1; D is tentatively TRBD1 or TRBD2 (5 bases each). V lost 3 bases and J lost 0, with 12 bases in between. The CDR3 is 15 amino acids. CDR1 and CDR2 from the germline V gene are DFQATT and SNEGSKA (reference sequence). Here the CDR3 reads CSARKPGSSYNEQFF. Here the CDR3 DNA reads TGCAGTGCTAGGAAGCCAGGGAGCTCCTACAATGAGCAGTTCTTC.

This clonotype came up many times. The CDR3 here is CASSSSFGGNLRTQYF. The CDR3, as DNA: TGTGCCAGCAGTAGTTCGTTTGGCGGGAACCTTAGGACGCAGTATTTT. J is TRBJ2-3 and V is TRBV5-6, with D perhaps TRBD2 (6 bases). Germline V gene lookup returns CDR1 SGHDT and CDR2 YYEEEE. This CDR3 has 16 amino acids. The V end was cut by 5 bases, the J end by 9 bases, with 25 bases between.

In this sample, this clonotype turned up many times. The rearrangement uses TRBV7-8 and TRBJ2-2; D gene uncertain. Trimming shortened V by 1 base and J by 1 base, and 7 bases separated the two germline ends. The germline V gene has CDR1 SGHVS and CDR2 FQNEAQ. CDR3 length equals 15 residues. This CDR3 reads CASSLVSGNTGELFF. As DNA, the CDR3 is TGTGCCAGCAGCTTAGTATCGGGGAACACCGGGGAGCTGTTTTTT.

The V gene is TRBV18, the J gene TRBJ1-2; TRBD1 aligns across 9 bases. This CDR3 is 17 amino acids long. Germline values: CDR1 KGHSH, CDR2 LQKENI. With 0 bases clipped from V and 4 bases from J, the junction kept 9 bases outside the gene matches. CDR3 sequence (DNA): TGTGCCAGCTCACCACCGGGTCTAGGACAGGGGAGCTATGGCTACACCTTC. Translated, it gives CASSPPGLGQGSYGYTF.

This clonotype was seen repeatedly, ten times or more. The rearrangement links TRBV7-2 to TRBJ1-6, with a possible D match to TRBD1 (5 bases). V was trimmed by 1 base and J by 4 bases, leaving 11 bases between them. Germline lookup yields CDR1 SGHTA and CDR2 FQGNSA. The CDR3 runs 16 residues. As DNA, the CDR3 is TGTGCCAGCAGCTTAGTCCCAGGGACTTATAATTCACCCCTCCACTTT. Amino acid sequence: CASSLVPGTYNSPLHF. Full variable domain (rest looked up from reference TRBV7-2 and TRBJ1-6): GAGVSQSPSNKVTEKGKDVELRCDPISGHTALYWYRQSLGQGLEFLIYFQGNSAPDKSGLPSDRFSAERTGGSVSTLTIQRTQQEDSAVYLCASSLVPGTYNSPLHFGNGTRLTVT.

This clonotype was counted at least ten times. The V call is TRBV7-2, the J call TRBJ2-7; no reliable D call. V was pared by 6 bases and J by 2 bases, with 14 bases between. The CDR3 is 14 amino acids. Looked up from germline, CDR1 is SGHTA and CDR2 is FQGNSA. The CDR3 bases are TGTGCCAGCAGGCCCCCCCGGCCAGCCTACGAGCAGTACTTC. Protein: CASRPPRPAYEQYF.

This clonotype has at least ten counts. CDR3 residues: CASSAWGRGHQPQHF. CDR3 sequence (DNA): TGTGCCAGCAGCGCCTGGGGTAGGGGACATCAGCCCCAGCATTTT. The chain combines TRBV7-2 with TRBJ1-5, with a possible D match to TRBD1 (5 bases). CDR1 is SGHTA, CDR2 FQGNSA, per germline. The CDR3 covers 15 residues. The ends were cut back, 5 bases at V and 5 bases at J, with 16 bases in the middle.

This clonotype was picked up many times. The V call is TRBV16, the J call TRBJ1-2, with D possibly matching TRBD1 (5 bases). This CDR3 spans 13 amino acids. The ends were cut back, 1 base at V and 9 bases at J, with 12 bases in the middle. CDR1 and CDR2 (germline): KGHSY, FQNENV. CDR3: CASSQLGGSSYTF. The CDR3 nucleotides read TGTGCCAGCAGCCAATTGGGGGGATCCAGCTACACCTTC.

There are many counts of this clonotype. V and J are TRBV5-1 and TRBJ2-2; maybe TRBD2 (5 bases). CDR1 and CDR2 from the germline V gene are SGHRS and YFSETQ. The V end lost 3 bases, the J end lost 7 bases, and 19 bases lay between the germline ends. This CDR3 contains 16 residues. The CDR3 spells CASSSGDPQRGGELFF. The DNA for the CDR3 is TGCGCCAGCAGCTCGGGTGACCCCCAACGGGGCGGGGAGCTGTTTTTT.

In this sample, this clonotype turned up many times. This rearrangement joins TRBV5-1 to TRBJ1-2; D is perhaps TRBD1 (5 bases). With 0 bases removed from V and 8 bases from J, the gap between germline ends came to 11 bases. Germline values: CDR1 SGHRS, CDR2 YFSETQ. The CDR3 spans 13 residues. The CDR3 protein is CASSLEGTSGYTF. The CDR3 region has the DNA TGCGCCAGCAGCTTGGAAGGGACCTCCGGCTACACCTTC.

This clonotype was observed at least ten times. The rearrangement joins TRBV7-2 to TRBJ2-7; D is unresolved. Germline V gene lookup returns CDR1 SGHTA and CDR2 FQGNSA. The V gene lost 8 bases and the J gene lost 3 bases, with 14 bases spanning the gap. This CDR3 is 13 amino acids long. The CDR3 loop is CASSVSVRYEQYF. The DNA of the CDR3 is TGTGCCAGCTCTGTTTCCGTTCGCTACGAGCAGTACTTC.

In this sample, this clonotype turned up many times. The rearrangement joins TRBV5-1 to TRBJ2-1, with D perhaps matching TRBD1 (6 bases). Germline CDR1 and CDR2: SGHRS and YFSETQ. Trimming shortened V by 0 bases and J by 3 bases, and 10 bases separated the two germline ends. This CDR3 is 15 amino acids long. CDR3 residues: CASSLGRGLYNEQFF. In nucleotides, the CDR3 is TGCGCCAGCAGCTTGGGCAGGGGCCTCTACAATGAGCAGTTCTTC.

This clonotype was seen repeatedly, ten times or more. J is TRBJ1-6 and V is TRBV19; no firm D call. This CDR3 has 13 amino acids. The germline CDR1 and CDR2 sequences are LNHDA and SQIVND (reference sequence). Trimming removed 2 bases from V and 9 bases from J, with 8 bases in between. CDR3 nucleotide sequence: TGTGCCAGTAGTATAACACAGAGTTCACCCCTCCACTTT. It encodes CASSITQSSPLHF. Full variable domain (rest looked up from reference TRBV19 and TRBJ1-6): DGGITQSPKYLFRKEGQNVTLSCEQNLNHDAMYWYRQDPGQGLRLIYYSQIVNDFQKGDIAEGYSVSREKKESFPLTVTSAQKNPTAFYLCASSITQSSPLHFGNGTRLTVT.

This clonotype has at least ten counts. The rearrangement links TRBV20-1 to TRBJ1-5; D not resolved. This CDR3 has 17 amino acids. Germline V gene sequence: CDR1 DFQATT, CDR2 SNEGSKA (reference sequence). The V gene lost 3 bases and the J gene lost 2 bases, with 20 bases spanning the gap. CDR3 nucleotide sequence: TGCAGTGCTAGGACCCCACCCACGGCGGGTGGCAATCAGCCCCAGCATTTT. Its protein product is CSARTPPTAGGNQPQHF.

At least ten counts were recorded for this clonotype. This sequence joins TRBV12-3 or TRBV12-4 and TRBJ1-1; D is unclear. The CDR3 length is 12 residues. Deletions cut 6 bases from V and 7 bases from J, with 12 bases between. The DNA for the CDR3 is TGTGCCAGCAGCCTTGAAACCGATGAAGCTTTCTTT. Translated, it gives CASSLETDEAFF.

In this sample, this clonotype turned up many times. Because the CDR3 is missing its conserved closing phenylalanine or tryptophan, this is likely a read error. Because the CDR3's place on the DNA is in doubt, the DNA is left out and the CDR3 is given as listed by TCRdb. The rearrangement joins TRBV20-1 to TRBJ1-2; the table's TRBD1 call for D was not verified on the DNA. Per germline, CDR1 DFQATT and CDR2 SNEGSKA (reference sequence). The CDR3 has 12 amino acids, counting both end residues. The CDR3: CSASRDRGLNHS.

This clonotype was counted ten times or more. The chain is built from TRBV28 and TRBJ2-1, with TRBD2 matching 7 bases. CDR1 is MDHEN and CDR2 is SYDVKM in the germline V gene. The CDR3 covers 11 residues. Germline trimming cut 7 bases from V and 12 bases from J; bases unmatched to any gene: 6. CDR3 coding DNA: TGTGCCAGCACGGGGGGAACAGGGCAGTTCTTC. Translated: CASTGGTGQFF.

In this sample, this clonotype turned up many times. The V and J genes are TRBV12-3 or TRBV12-4 and TRBJ2-1; 7 bases are a match to TRBD1. Germline trimming cut 6 bases from V and 1 base from J; bases unmatched to any gene: 6. The CDR3 length is 15 residues. The CDR3 loop reads CASSPQGDSYNEQFF. CDR3 in DNA: TGTGCCAGCAGCCCGCAGGGGGATTCCTACAATGAGCAGTTCTTC.

This clonotype was found many times. The V call is TRBV7-3, the J call TRBJ2-2; no clear D. Per germline, CDR1 SGHTA and CDR2 FQGTGA. The CDR3 spans 12 residues. V shed 7 bases and J shed 1 base, with 4 bases lying between them. CDR3 loop: CASTLNTGELFF. Here the CDR3 DNA reads TGTGCCAGCACCTTGAACACCGGGGAGCTGTTTTTT.

This clonotype was counted only a few times. The DNA of the CDR3 is TGTGCCAGCAGCTCAGCGCCCCAGGCTAATGAAAAACTGTTTTTT. Its translation: CASSSAPQANEKLFF. The rearrangement uses TRBV5-6 and TRBJ1-4; D remains ambiguous. Germline V gene lookup returns CDR1 SGHDT and CDR2 YYEEEE. This CDR3 contains 15 residues. The V and J ends lost 3 bases and 3 bases respectively, with 12 bases between them.

This clonotype was found many times. This chain uses TRBV9 with TRBJ2-3; D unclear. CDR1 and CDR2 (germline): SGDLS, YYNGEE. Trimming took off 1 base at V and 4 bases at J, with 7 bases between the two ends. This CDR3 region has 13 residues. The CDR3 sequence is CASSVRTADTQYF. In DNA form, the CDR3 reads TGTGCCAGCAGCGTACGGACCGCAGATACGCAGTATTTT. Together with reference TRBV9 and TRBJ2-3, the CDR3 gives the full variable domain: DSGVTQTPKHLITATGQRVTLRCSPRSGDLSVYWYQQSLDQGLQFLIQYYNGEERAKGNILERFSAQQFPDLHSELNLSSLELGDSALYFCASSVRTADTQYFGPGTRLTVL.

By its share, this clonotype is medium-sized (0.01 to 0.1%). The V and J genes are TRBV27 and TRBJ2-3; maybe TRBD1 (6 bases). The ends were cut back, 2 bases at V and 4 bases at J, with 19 bases in the middle. Germline CDR1 reads MNHEY; CDR2 reads SMNVEV (reference sequence). The CDR3 contains 17 residues. DNA for the CDR3: TGTGCCAGCAGTTTAGTTCCGGGCACAGGGACCCCAGATACGCAGTATTTT. Translating it yields CASSLVPGTGTPDTQYF.

This clonotype was found many times. V is TRBV5-1 and J is TRBJ2-5, with D perhaps TRBD1 (6 bases). Germline CDR1 SGHRS, CDR2 YFSETQ. The CDR3 extends over 15 amino acids. Deletions cut 1 base from V and 1 base from J, with 11 bases between. CDR3 DNA sequence: TGCGCCAGCAGCTTGACCGGACAGACCCAAGAGACCCAGTACTTC. Its translation: CASSLTGQTQETQYF.

This clonotype occurred many times. This chain links TRBV24-1 with TRBJ1-2; D is unresolved. This CDR3 has 12 amino acids. Trimming took 2 bases from V and 8 from J, leaving 8 bases between them. Germline CDR1 reads KGHDR; CDR2 reads SFDVKD. In nucleotides, the CDR3 is TGTGCCACCAGTGATTACGGGTGGGGCTACACCTTC. The encoded protein is CATSDYGWGYTF.

This clonotype was seen ten or more times. The V call is TRBV6-5, the J call TRBJ1-1, with D tentatively TRBD1 (6 bases). CDR1 is MNHEY, CDR2 SVGAGI, per germline. The V end was cut by 2 bases, the J end by 4 bases, with 11 bases between. The CDR3 contains 14 residues. The CDR3 protein is CASSYHRDATEAFF. The CDR3 DNA reads TGTGCCAGCAGTTACCACAGGGATGCCACTGAAGCTTTCTTT.

There are many counts of this clonotype. The gene calls are TRBV4-3 and TRBJ2-3; TRBD2 matches 13 bases. The CDR3 has 17 residues. The germline CDR1 and CDR2 sequences are LGHNA and YSLEER. V dropped 4 bases and J dropped 2; count of bases not matched to a gene: 6. The CDR3 DNA reads TGCGCCAGCAGCCGTGGACTAGCGGGGGCCCCCACAGATACGCAGTATTTT. Residues: CASSRGLAGAPTDTQYF.